These 25 T cell receptor beta chains were all obtained from the same sample, sequenced in a study of human T cells and chemical hapten exposure. Time point noted: patch test 1, 2 weeks after DPC sensitization. Described treatment: therapeutic diphenylcyclopropenone sensitization with weekly scalp DPC. Each CDR3 protein gets one entry after TCRdb re-called the RACE reads with MiXCR. The data hold roughly 160,000 distinct CDR3 sequences, with about 15% observed a single time. This specimen was whole blood, taken in connection with sensitization to the hapten diphenylcyclopropenone (DPC). These TCRs come from a woman aged 25-40 years with alopecia areata. Some clones in this sample may be carry-over from other donors' samples.

This clonotype was seen many times. The rearrangement uses TRBV28 and TRBJ2-7; the match to TRBD1 covers 8 bases. Germline loops: CDR1 MDHEN, CDR2 SYDVKM. The CDR3 has 18 residues. V lost 2 bases to trimming and J lost 2 bases; unmatched junction nucleotides: 14. The CDR3 spells CASSLPLKDRVDPYEQYF. Written as DNA, the CDR3 is TGTGCCAGCAGTTTACCGCTTAAGGACAGGGTGGACCCCTACGAGCAGTACTTC.

This clonotype was seen repeatedly, ten times or more. V and J are TRBV20-1 and TRBJ2-2; D possibly matches TRBD1 or TRBD2 (6 bases each). The germline V gene encodes CDR1 DFQATT and CDR2 SNEGSKA (reference sequence). The CDR3 extends over 16 amino acids. Trimming cost V 0 bases and J 4 bases, with 15 bases left between them. CDR3 in DNA: TGCAGTGCTAGAGATCCACGGGGGCTGCCCACCGGGGAGCTGTTTTTT. Translation gives CSARDPRGLPTGELFF.

This clonotype was counted many times. CDR3 sequence (DNA): TGTGCCAGCAGCTCTCCACTCTCGCCCCAGCATTTT. Its protein is CASSSPLSPQHF. The rearrangement links TRBV2 to TRBJ1-5; unclear D gene. CDR3 size: 12 residues. The germline V gene has CDR1 SNHLY and CDR2 FYNNEI. V lost 6 bases, J lost 9 bases, and 12 bases lay in between. Complete variable domain (other parts from reference TRBV2 and TRBJ1-5): EPEVTQTPSHQVTQMGQEVILRCVPISNHLYFYWYRQILGQKVEFLVSFYNNEISEKSEIFDDQFSVERPDGSNFTLKIRSTKLEDSAMYFCASSSPLSPQHFGDGTRLSIL.

The rearrangement uses TRBV9 and TRBJ2-2; D gene unclear. Germline V gives CDR1 SGDLS, CDR2 YYNGEE. V was trimmed by 4 bases and J by 2 bases, leaving 18 bases between them. The CDR3 spans 17 residues. This CDR3 reads CASSISGFARNTGELFF. CDR3 nucleotide sequence: TGTGCCAGCAGCATCTCAGGATTTGCCAGAAACACCGGGGAGCTGTTTTTT.

This clonotype was counted only a few times. The V call is TRBV6-2 or TRBV6-3, the J call TRBJ2-3, with 9 bases that match TRBD2. This CDR3 is 16 amino acids long. Unmatched junction bases numbered 4, after V lost 3 bases and J lost 0 bases. Germline assignment: CDR1 MNHEY and CDR2 SVGEGT. The CDR3 is CASSYLLAGSTDTQYF. CDR3 DNA: TGTGCCAGCAGTTATCTCCTAGCGGGGAGCACAGATACGCAGTATTTT.

This clonotype turned up a few times. The chain joins TRBV7-9 to TRBJ1-2; no reliable D call. V was pared by 5 bases and J by 7 bases, with 11 bases between. Germline CDR1 SEHNR, CDR2 FQNEAQ (reference sequence). The length of the CDR3 is 12 residues. This CDR3 is CASSPPGSGYTF. The CDR3, as DNA: TGTGCCAGCAGCCCCCCGGGGTCTGGCTACACCTTC.

There are a few counts of this clonotype. V and J are TRBV7-9 and TRBJ2-2; the D gene is possibly TRBD1 (6 bases). CDR1 is SEHNR and CDR2 is FQNEAQ in the germline V gene (reference sequence). This CDR3 has 15 residues. V shed 5 bases and J shed 2 bases, with 12 bases lying between them. CDR3 residues: CASSPPGQNTGELFF. CDR3 in DNA: TGTGCCAGCAGCCCCCCGGGACAAAACACCGGGGAGCTGTTTTTT.

This clonotype was observed many times. The rearrangement uses TRBV28 and TRBJ2-3; 11 positions agree with TRBD2. The CDR3 has 15 residues. In germline, CDR1 is MDHEN, CDR2 SYDVKM. Unmatched junction bases numbered 7, after V lost 6 bases and J lost 5 bases. Here the CDR3 reads CASRVAGGLVDTQYF. Written as DNA, the CDR3 is TGTGCCAGCAGAGTAGCGGGAGGGCTAGTAGATACGCAGTATTTT.

This clonotype was detected many times. This chain joins TRBV9 and TRBJ1-1; 7 bases map to TRBD1. Trimming took 0 bases from V and 5 from J; bases not matched to a gene: 1. Per germline, CDR1 SGDLS and CDR2 YYNGEE. The CDR3 sequence is 13 residues long. The CDR3 sequence: CASSVGQGTEAFF. The CDR3 DNA follows: TGTGCCAGCAGCGTAGGACAGGGAACTGAAGCTTTCTTT.

The sample holds a few counts of this clonotype. J is TRBJ1-1 and V is TRBV6-2 or TRBV6-3; TRBD1 agrees at 9 bases. CDR1 and CDR2 (germline): MNHEY, SVGEGT. The CDR3 covers 15 residues. Trimming removed 6 bases from V and 2 bases from J; junction bases left unmatched: 7. The CDR3 region is CASRTGTGLNTEAFF. Written as DNA, the CDR3 is TGTGCCAGCAGGACCGGGACAGGGCTAAACACTGAAGCTTTCTTT.

This clonotype turned up a few times. The chain joins TRBV20-1 to TRBJ2-1; 9 bases line up with TRBD1. CDR1 is DFQATT, CDR2 SNEGSKA, per germline (reference sequence). This CDR3 is 14 amino acids long. V was clipped by 3 bases and J by 6 bases; unmatched bases: 6. CDR3 protein: CSASEGQGINEQFF. In nucleotides, the CDR3 is TGCAGTGCTAGTGAGGGACAGGGTATCAATGAGCAGTTCTTC.

This clonotype has just a few counts. The chain is built from TRBV5-5 and TRBJ2-3, with D uncertain. The CDR3 has 15 residues. V was pared by 1 base and J by 1 base, with 10 bases between. The germline V gene encodes CDR1 SGHKS and CDR2 YYEKEE (reference sequence). The CDR3 coding sequence is TGTGCCAGCAGCTTGTGGCGGTCTGGCACAGATACGCAGTATTTT. It specifies CASSLWRSGTDTQYF.

This rearrangement joins TRBV29-1 to TRBJ1-1; perhaps TRBD1 as D (5 bases). Germline CDR1 SQVTM, CDR2 ANQGSEA. Trimming took off 3 bases at V and 4 bases at J, with 9 bases between the two ends. The CDR3 is 12 amino acids. The DNA of the CDR3 is TGCAGCGTTGACCCCAGGGCCACTGAAGCTTTCTTT. Encoded protein: CSVDPRATEAFF.

This clonotype was detected only a few times. The chain employs TRBV3-1 and TRBJ2-2; D is unresolved. V was cut by 1 base and J by 0 bases, with 3 bases left in between. Germline CDR1 reads LGHDT; CDR2 reads YNNKEL (reference sequence). The CDR3 has 14 amino acids. DNA for the CDR3: TGTGCCAGCAGCCAAGGATCGAACACCGGGGAGCTGTTTTTT. It translates to CASSQGSNTGELFF.

This clonotype was detected only a few times. The gene calls are TRBV20-1 and TRBJ1-6, with TRBD1 matching 9 bases. CDR3 length: 16 residues. V trimming: 6 bases; J trimming: 0 bases; junction bases outside the gene matches: 6. Per germline, CDR1 DFQATT and CDR2 SNEGSKA (reference sequence). This chain's CDR3 is CSAGTGGYSYNSPLHF. The CDR3 coding sequence is TGCAGTGCGGGAACAGGGGGCTACTCCTATAATTCACCCCTCCACTTT.

The J gene is TRBJ1-4, the V gene TRBV28, with a possible D match to TRBD1 (5 bases). V was pared by 6 bases and J by 7 bases, with 12 bases between. The CDR3 spans 13 residues. The germline gives CDR1 MDHEN, CDR2 SYDVKM. The CDR3 bases are TGTGCCAGCAGGCAGGGATTAGGTGAAAAACTGTTTTTT. Translating gives CASRQGLGEKLFF.

In DNA, the CDR3 is TGCAGCGCCTCAGACAGGTTGAGTTCCTACGAGCAGTACTTC. It translates to CSASDRLSSYEQYF. V usage is TRBV29-1 and J usage is TRBJ2-7, with D possibly TRBD1 on 6 matching bases. This CDR3 is 14 amino acids long. V lost 7 bases and J lost 1, with 17 bases in between. Germline V CDR1 and CDR2: SQVTM, ANQGSEA.

This clonotype was counted between two and nine times. This chain connects TRBV12-3 or TRBV12-4 to TRBJ2-2; perhaps TRBD1 as D (6 bases). The length of the CDR3 is 14 residues. V lost 4 bases and J 4 bases, leaving 10 bases between the germline ends. CDR3 sequence: CASSSDRATGELFF. Here the CDR3 DNA reads TGTGCCAGCAGTTCGGACAGAGCCACCGGGGAGCTGTTTTTT.

This clonotype was seen only a few times. This chain uses TRBV6-2 or TRBV6-3 with TRBJ1-5; D uncertain. The V gene's germline CDR1 is MNHEY and CDR2 SVGEGT. The V and J ends lost 6 bases and 6 bases respectively, with 18 bases between them. CDR3 length equals 15 residues. The CDR3 here is CASRAPAGDGQPQHF. The CDR3 DNA sequence: TGTGCCAGCAGAGCCCCGGCGGGTGATGGTCAGCCCCAGCATTTT.

V is TRBV11-1 and J is TRBJ1-5; D remains unclear. Per the germline V gene, CDR1 is SGHAT and CDR2 is FQDESV (reference sequence). V dropped 5 bases and J dropped 4 bases, with 9 bases sitting between them. CDR3 size: 13 residues. CDR3 DNA: TGTGCCAGCAGCGCCCACGAGAATCAGCCCCAGCATTTT. Its translation is CASSAHENQPQHF.

This clonotype was seen a few times. CDR3 coding DNA: TGTGCCAGCCATGCCAGATACCGGGCGGCTGAAGCTTTCTTT. Its translation is CASHARYRAAEAFF. The chain is built from TRBV28 and TRBJ1-1; D ambiguous. Germline V gene sequence: CDR1 MDHEN, CDR2 SYDVKM. V lost 8 bases to trimming and J lost 6 bases, with 19 bases between them. This CDR3 has 14 residues.

CDR3 region: CASSQYRDSFYEQYF. The CDR3 DNA is TGTGCCAGCAGCCAATACCGGGACAGTTTCTACGAGCAGTACTTC. V and J are TRBV3-1 and TRBJ2-7, with TRBD1 matching over 7 bases. The CDR3 runs to 15 residues. Unmatched junction bases numbered 7, after V lost 2 bases and J lost 3 bases. Germline V gene sequence: CDR1 LGHDT, CDR2 YNNKEL (reference sequence).

In this sample, this clonotype turned up many times. V gene TRBV2 combines with J gene TRBJ1-5; a weak D match, TRBD1 (5 bases). Trimming left V 6 bases short and J 5 bases short, with 14 bases between. Germline CDR1 SNHLY, CDR2 FYNNEI. The CDR3 is 14 residues long. The CDR3 DNA is TGTGCCAGCAGCCTCGACGGGGGGGATCAGCCCCAGCATTTT. Translating gives CASSLDGGDQPQHF.

This clonotype was counted only a few times. The V gene is TRBV7-9, the J gene TRBJ1-4, with 7 bases matching TRBD1. J was trimmed by 12 bases and V by 2 bases; bases with no gene match: 12. Germline V CDR1 and CDR2: SEHNR, FQNEAQ (reference sequence). There are 15 residues in the CDR3. The DNA for the CDR3 is TGTGCCAGCAGCTTACTGGGACAGACCCAGGAGGAACTGTTTTTT. It specifies CASSLLGQTQEELFF. The entire variable domain, with the rest obtained from reference TRBV7-9 and TRBJ1-4, is as follows: DTGVSQNPRHKITKRGQNVTFRCDPISEHNRLYWYRQTLGQGPEFLTYFQNEAQLEKSRLLSDRFSAERPKGSFSTLEIQRTEQGDSAMYLCASSLLGQTQEELFFGSGTQLSVL.

This clonotype was seen a few times. This rearrangement joins TRBV9 to TRBJ2-3, with 8 bases matching TRBD2. This CDR3 is 16 amino acids long. Germline V CDR1 and CDR2: SGDLS, YYNGEE. Germline trimming cut 1 base from V and 2 bases from J; bases unmatched to any gene: 6. DNA of the CDR3: TGTGCCAGCAGCGTATACGGGGGGGCAACCACAGATACGCAGTATTTT. Translated: CASSVYGGATTDTQYF.